One and the same sample provided the 27 T cell receptor beta chains below, sequenced in a study of cytomegalovirus exposure and HLA in healthy donors. A multiplex PCR was run with 60 Vbeta primers and 13 Jbeta primers. TCRdb's table, derived via immunoSEQ multiplex PCR, lists solely in-frame clones and lacks some. The sample comprises around 62,000 clones, about four fifths of which are singletons, and around 2.9% rests with the top ten. Sequencing was done on a sample of PBMCs. These receptors came from a woman aged 25 to 39 in good health and CMV-seronegative.

The J gene is TRBJ1-5, the V gene TRBV6-1, with D possibly being TRBD1 (6 bases). The CDR3 is 15 residues long. Germline V gene sequence: CDR1 MNHNS, CDR2 SASEGT. V dropped 6 bases and J dropped 10 bases, with 22 bases sitting between them. The CDR3 sequence: CASSPEGRQVRPQHF. As DNA, the CDR3 is TGTGCCAGCAGCCCAGAAGGTCGACAGGTCAGACCCCAGCATTTT.

This chain connects TRBV5-1 to TRBJ1-1, with D possibly matching TRBD1 (5 bases). Germline V CDR1 and CDR2: SGHRS, YFSETQ. CDR3 size: 12 residues. The V gene lost 3 bases and the J gene lost 6 bases, with 9 bases spanning the gap. The chain's CDR3 is CASSWQGAEAFF. CDR3 coding DNA: TGCGCCAGCAGCTGGCAGGGTGCTGAAGCTTTCTTT.

This sequence joins TRBV9 and TRBJ1-2; D may be TRBD1 (5 bases). CDR3 length equals 16 residues. Per the germline V gene, CDR1 is SGDLS and CDR2 is YYNGEE. Trimming removed 7 bases at V and 0 bases at J, with 19 bases between. CDR3 sequence (DNA): TGTGCCAGCTCAATCGCCCCTTCGGACACTAACTATGGCTACACCTTC. The encoded protein is CASSIAPSDTNYGYTF.

The chain recombines TRBV6-1 with TRBJ2-3, with TRBD1 as a possible D gene (6 bases). V lost 1 base, J lost 6 bases, and 11 bases lay in between. Germline assignment: CDR1 MNHNS and CDR2 SASEGT. This CDR3 is built from 14 residues. The CDR3 reads CASSEGGPSDTQYF. As DNA, the CDR3 is TGTGCCAGCAGTGAAGGGGGGCCGTCGGATACGCAGTATTTT.

This sequence joins TRBV13 and TRBJ2-1, with 9 bases matching TRBD2. V dropped 6 bases and J dropped 9; count of bases not matched to a gene: 6. The CDR3 has 13 amino acids. In germline, CDR1 is PRHDT, CDR2 FYEKMQ (reference sequence). The CDR3 DNA reads as TGTGCCAGCAGTCGCGGGGGGGCTGTTGAGCAGTTCTTC. It yields the protein CASSRGGAVEQFF. The full variable domain, rest sourced from reference TRBV13 and TRBJ2-1, is AAGVIQSPRHLIKEKRETATLKCYPIPRHDTVYWYQQGPGQDPQFLISFYEKMQSDKGSIPDRFSAQQFSDYHSELNMSSLELGDSALYFCASSRGGAVEQFFGPGTRLTVL.

In its sample, this clone was seen once. The chain joins TRBV20-1 to TRBJ2-1; D remains ambiguous. The CDR3 has 10 residues. The germline V and J ends were trimmed by 5 bases and 9 bases, with 8 bases remaining between them. Germline CDR1 and CDR2: DFQATT and SNEGSKA (reference sequence). This chain's CDR3 is CSARVIEQFF. DNA for the CDR3: TGCAGTGCTCGGGTAATTGAGCAGTTCTTC.

This clone came up a few times. The J gene is TRBJ1-3, the V gene TRBV18, with 8 bases identical to TRBD1. This CDR3 is 17 amino acids long. Germline loops: CDR1 KGHSH, CDR2 LQKENI. The V segment lost 3 bases and the J segment 0 bases; nucleotides outside the gene matches: 7. CDR3 in amino acids: CASSPGDRSPSGNTIYF. The CDR3 coding sequence is TGTGCCAGCTCACCGGGGGACAGGTCCCCCTCTGGAAACACCATATATTTT.

V gene TRBV5-6 combines with J gene TRBJ1-5; no reliable D call. V shed 0 bases and J shed 0 bases, with 13 bases lying between them. Germline V gene sequence: CDR1 SGHDT, CDR2 YYEEEE. The CDR3 runs to 17 residues. CDR3 amino acids: CASSLGPEAHSNQPQHF. CDR3 DNA sequence: TGTGCCAGCAGCTTGGGGCCCGAGGCTCATAGCAATCAGCCCCAGCATTTT.

The CDR3 loop reads CASSGPRGLHEQFF. The CDR3 region has the DNA TGTGCCAGCAGTGGCCCAAGGGGGCTACATGAGCAGTTCTTC. The rearrangement uses TRBV6-1 and TRBJ2-1, with 7 positions matching TRBD1. The CDR3 extends over 14 amino acids. The V gene's germline CDR1 is MNHNS and CDR2 SASEGT. The V gene end was trimmed by 4 bases and the J gene end by 8 bases; junction bases not matched to a gene: 8.

In its sample, this clone was seen a few times. The rearrangement uses TRBV19 and TRBJ1-1, with 9 bases matching TRBD1. The CDR3 is 15 residues long. The trim removed 8 bases at V and 5 bases at J, leaving 12 bases unmatched. The V gene's germline CDR1 is LNHDA and CDR2 SQIVND (reference sequence). The chain's CDR3 is CASLQDRGVWTEAFF. In nucleotides, the CDR3 is TGTGCCAGTTTACAGGACAGGGGCGTTTGGACTGAAGCTTTCTTT.

V usage is TRBV19 and J usage is TRBJ2-7; TRBD2 matches 9 bases. CDR1 and CDR2 from the germline V gene are LNHDA and SQIVND (reference sequence). V lost 7 bases, J lost 2 bases, and 9 bases stayed unmatched. This CDR3 is built from 15 residues. The CDR3 here is CASKYRGGGAYEQYF. CDR3 DNA: TGTGCCAGTAAATACCGGGGCGGGGGGGCCTACGAGCAGTACTTC.

The CDR3 spells CASSPPGQSAGYGYTF. In DNA, the CDR3 is TGTGCCAGCTCACCACCTGGACAGTCGGCGGGCTATGGCTACACCTTC. This chain connects TRBV18 to TRBJ1-2; D possibly corresponds to TRBD1 (6 bases). CDR1 and CDR2 from the germline V gene are KGHSH and LQKENI. Trimming left V 0 bases short and J 4 bases short, with 15 bases between. The CDR3 extends over 16 amino acids.

This chain joins TRBV6-4 and TRBJ2-2; 9 positions match TRBD1. The germline CDR1 and CDR2 sequences are MRHNA and SNTAGT. CDR3 length: 17 amino acids. With 8 bases clipped from V and 4 bases from J, the junction kept 14 bases outside the gene matches. CDR3 in DNA: TGTGCCAGCCCTCCCGGGAACAGGGGGCTAGGCACCGGGGAGCTGTTTTTT. As protein: CASPPGNRGLGTGELFF.

The V and J genes are TRBV4-1 and TRBJ2-5; no reliable D call. This CDR3 is 15 amino acids long. V lost 1 base to trimming and J lost 2 bases, with 11 bases between them. The germline CDR1 and CDR2 sequences are MGHRA and YSYEKL. CDR3 amino acids: CASSQVLYLQETQYF. Written as DNA, the CDR3 is TGCGCCAGCAGCCAAGTTCTCTACCTACAAGAGACCCAGTACTTC.

CDR3 in amino acids: CASSFTGDSYEQYF. The CDR3 nucleotides are TGTGCCAGCAGTTTCACAGGGGATTCCTACGAGCAGTACTTC. The chain recombines TRBV6-6 with TRBJ2-7; 7 nucleotides line up with TRBD1. With 4 bases clipped from V and 1 base from J, the junction kept 4 bases outside the gene matches. Germline CDR1 and CDR2: MNHNY and SVGAGI (reference sequence). This CDR3 has 14 amino acids.

J is TRBJ2-3 and V is TRBV5-1; 7 nucleotides match TRBD2. Germline CDR1 reads SGHRS; CDR2 reads YFSETQ. V shed 1 base, J shed 1 base, and the junction held 9 bases outside the gene matches. CDR3 length equals 17 residues. The CDR3 coding sequence is TGCGCCAGCAGCTTGCAGTATGGGCTAGCGGGCACAGATACGCAGTATTTT. This sequence encodes CASSLQYGLAGTDTQYF.

This sequence joins TRBV5-5 and TRBJ2-3; D is perhaps TRBD1 (6 bases). V lost 3 bases to trimming and J lost 0 bases, with 14 bases between them. Germline V gene data show CDR1 as SGHKS and CDR2 as YYEKEE (reference sequence). The length of the CDR3 is 16 residues. CDR3: CASSSRDTPSTDTQYF. The CDR3 DNA sequence: TGTGCCAGCAGCTCCCGGGACACCCCAAGCACAGATACGCAGTATTTT.

This chain connects TRBV28 to TRBJ2-3; the match to TRBD1 covers 11 bases. The CDR3 is 16 residues long. The V gene end was trimmed by 5 bases and the J gene end by 2 bases; junction bases not matched to a gene: 6. CDR1 and CDR2 (germline): MDHEN, SYDVKM. The CDR3 region has the DNA TGTGCCAGCAGTCCCAGGGACAGGGGGTCCACAGATACGCAGTATTTT. It encodes CASSPRDRGSTDTQYF.

The rearrangement links TRBV7-6 to TRBJ2-7; D might be TRBD1 (6 bases). Trimming pared 4 bases from V and 4 bases from J, leaving 17 bases between. The CDR3 length is 15 residues. The germline CDR1 and CDR2 sequences are SGHVS and FNYEAQ. CDR3 DNA sequence: TGTGCCAGCAGCTCAAACCCCGGGACATATTACGAGCAGTACTTC. Translated: CASSSNPGTYYEQYF.

The V gene is TRBV6-1, the J gene TRBJ2-7, with no clear D. V gave up 10 bases and J gave up 6 bases, with 13 bases separating them. The CDR3 sequence is 11 residues long. Germline CDR1 and CDR2: MNHNS and SASEGT. This CDR3 is CATSPPSEQYF. The CDR3 region has the DNA TGTGCCACCTCCCCCCCCAGCGAGCAGTACTTC.

The J gene is TRBJ1-4, the V gene TRBV11-2; D uncertain. Per germline, CDR1 SGHAT and CDR2 FQNNGV. The V end lost 1 base, the J end lost 8 bases, and 17 bases lay between the germline ends. This CDR3 is built from 16 residues. The CDR3 region has the DNA TGTGCCAGCAGCTTAGCTTCGGGAACGGGTCTAGAAAAACTGTTTTTT. Translating it yields CASSLASGTGLEKLFF. Full variable domain (remainder filled in from reference TRBV11-2 and TRBJ1-4): EAGVAQSPRYKIIEKRQSVAFWCNPISGHATLYWYQQILGQGPKLLIQFQNNGVVDDSQLPKDRFSAERLKGVDSTLKIQPAKLEDSAVYLCASSLASGTGLEKLFFGSGTQLSVL.

This chain links TRBV4-2 with TRBJ2-1; tentative D call: TRBD2 (7 bases). Germline V lookup: CDR1 LGHNA, CDR2 YNFKEQ. V gave up 1 base and J gave up 6 bases, with 19 bases separating them. The CDR3 loop spans 17 amino acids. DNA of the CDR3: TGTGCCAGCAGCCAAGCCAAGGAGGGGGGGGCGGTCAATGAGCAGTTCTTC. It translates to CASSQAKEGGAVNEQFF.

This clone was detected only once. The V call is TRBV27, the J call TRBJ1-4, with D maybe TRBD1 (5 bases). Germline assignment: CDR1 MNHEY and CDR2 SMNVEV (reference sequence). The CDR3 is made up of 18 amino acids. The V gene lost 5 bases and the J gene lost 2 bases, with 21 bases spanning the gap. CDR3 sequence: CASSPAGPGAYTNEKLFF. CDR3 coding DNA: TGTGCCAGCAGTCCAGCAGGGCCAGGCGCCTATACTAATGAAAAACTGTTTTTT. The full variable domain, with the rest looked up from reference TRBV27 and TRBJ1-4, is EAQVTQNPRYLITVTGKKLTVTCSQNMNHEYMSWYRQDPGLGLRQIYYSMNVEVTDKGDVPEGYKVSRKEKRNFPLILESPSPNQTSLYFCASSPAGPGAYTNEKLFFGSGTQLSVL.

The chain joins TRBV5-1 to TRBJ2-1; the match to TRBD1 covers 10 bases. From germline, CDR1 is SGHRS and CDR2 YFSETQ. Trimming removed 0 bases from V and 4 bases from J; junction bases left unmatched: 7. This CDR3 is 17 amino acids long. The DNA for the CDR3 is TGCGCCAGCAGCTTGGCCGGAGGGACAGGGGTATACAATGAGCAGTTCTTC. Translated, it gives CASSLAGGTGVYNEQFF.

The gene calls are TRBV5-1 and TRBJ1-3; 9 bases map to TRBD1. V shed 4 bases, J shed 0 bases, and the junction held 8 bases outside the gene matches. This CDR3 spans 17 amino acids. Germline V lookup: CDR1 SGHRS, CDR2 YFSETQ. The CDR3 nucleotides read TGCGCCAGCAGCGCGAGGACAGGGGATAACTCTGGAAACACCATATATTTT. Residues: CASSARTGDNSGNTIYF.

The chain carries TRBV15 and TRBJ1-3; no firm D call. The CDR3 is made up of 16 amino acids. From germline, CDR1 is LNHNV and CDR2 YYDKDF (reference sequence). Trimming cost V 0 bases and J 4 bases, with 13 bases left between them. CDR3 sequence reads: CATSRDLEGRGNTIYF. The DNA of the CDR3 is TGTGCCACCAGCAGAGATCTTGAGGGTAGAGGAAACACCATATATTTT.

As DNA, the CDR3 is TGTGCCTGGGAAGCGGGGGGGCAAGCAAATACGCAGTATTTT. Translation gives CAWEAGGQANTQYF. The chain carries TRBV30 and TRBJ2-3; 10 nucleotides line up with TRBD2. The CDR3 sequence is 14 residues long. With V trimmed by 5 bases and J by 7 bases, 9 bases remained unmatched. The germline V gene encodes CDR1 GTSNPN and CDR2 SVGIG (reference sequence).